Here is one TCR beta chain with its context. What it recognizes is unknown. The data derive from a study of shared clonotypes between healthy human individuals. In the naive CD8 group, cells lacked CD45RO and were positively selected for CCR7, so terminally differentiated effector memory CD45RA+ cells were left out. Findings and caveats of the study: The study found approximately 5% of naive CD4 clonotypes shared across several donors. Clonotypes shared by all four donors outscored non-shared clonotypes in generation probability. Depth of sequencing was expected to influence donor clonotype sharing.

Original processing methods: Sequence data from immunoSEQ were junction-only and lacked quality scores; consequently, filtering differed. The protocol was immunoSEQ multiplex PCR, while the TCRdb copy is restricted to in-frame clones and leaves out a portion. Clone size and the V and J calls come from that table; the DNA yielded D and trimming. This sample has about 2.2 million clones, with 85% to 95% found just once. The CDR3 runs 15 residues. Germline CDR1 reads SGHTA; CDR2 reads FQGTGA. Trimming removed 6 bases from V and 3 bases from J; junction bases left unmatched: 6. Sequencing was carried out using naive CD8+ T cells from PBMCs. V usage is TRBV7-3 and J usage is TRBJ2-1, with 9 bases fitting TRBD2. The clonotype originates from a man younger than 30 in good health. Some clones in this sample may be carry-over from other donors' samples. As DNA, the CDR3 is TGTGCCAGCAGTGCCGGGACTAGCCACTACAATGAGCAGTTCTTC. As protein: CASSAGTSHYNEQFF.